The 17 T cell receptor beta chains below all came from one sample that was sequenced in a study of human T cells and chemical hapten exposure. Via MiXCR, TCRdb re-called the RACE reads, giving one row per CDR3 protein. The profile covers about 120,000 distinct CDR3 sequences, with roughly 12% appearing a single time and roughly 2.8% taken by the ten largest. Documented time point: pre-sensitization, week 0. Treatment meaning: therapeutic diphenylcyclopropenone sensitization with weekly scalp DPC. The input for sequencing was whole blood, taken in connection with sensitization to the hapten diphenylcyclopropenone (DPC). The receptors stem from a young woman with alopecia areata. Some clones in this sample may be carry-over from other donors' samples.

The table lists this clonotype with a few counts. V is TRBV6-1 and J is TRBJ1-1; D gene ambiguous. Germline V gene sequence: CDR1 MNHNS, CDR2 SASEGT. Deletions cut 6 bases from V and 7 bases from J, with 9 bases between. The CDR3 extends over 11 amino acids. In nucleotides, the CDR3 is TGTGCCAGCAGAGTAGGGAGTGAAGCTTTCTTT. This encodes CASRVGSEAFF.

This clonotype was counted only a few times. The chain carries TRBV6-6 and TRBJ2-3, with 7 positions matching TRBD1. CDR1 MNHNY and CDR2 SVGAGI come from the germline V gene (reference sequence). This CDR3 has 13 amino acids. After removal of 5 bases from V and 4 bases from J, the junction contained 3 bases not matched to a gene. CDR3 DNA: TGTGCCAGCAGTACAGGGGACGCAGATACGCAGTATTTT. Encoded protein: CASSTGDADTQYF.

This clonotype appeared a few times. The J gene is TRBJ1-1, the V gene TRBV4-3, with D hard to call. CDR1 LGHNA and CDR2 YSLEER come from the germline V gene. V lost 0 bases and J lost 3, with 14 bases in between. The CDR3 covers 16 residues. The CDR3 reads CASSQEPHRLDTEAFF. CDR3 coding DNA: TGCGCCAGCAGCCAAGAACCCCACCGACTCGACACTGAAGCTTTCTTT.

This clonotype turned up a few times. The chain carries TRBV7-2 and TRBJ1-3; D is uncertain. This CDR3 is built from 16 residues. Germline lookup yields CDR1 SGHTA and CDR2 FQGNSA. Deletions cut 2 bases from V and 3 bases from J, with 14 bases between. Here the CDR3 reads CASSLNSAVGGNTIYF. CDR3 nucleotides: TGTGCCAGCAGCTTAAACAGTGCGGTCGGTGGAAACACCATATATTTT.

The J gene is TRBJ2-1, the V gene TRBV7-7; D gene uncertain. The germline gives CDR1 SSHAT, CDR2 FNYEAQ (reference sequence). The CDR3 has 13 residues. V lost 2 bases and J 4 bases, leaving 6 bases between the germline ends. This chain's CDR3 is CASSLLGYNEQFF. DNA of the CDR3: TGTGCCAGCAGCTTACTAGGTTACAATGAGCAGTTCTTC.

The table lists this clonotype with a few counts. The CDR3 sequence is CASSYSRGSGGAKNIQYF. The CDR3 DNA reads TGTGCCAGCAGTTACTCACGAGGGTCCGGTGGGGCCAAAAACATTCAGTACTTC. V and J are TRBV6-2 or TRBV6-3 and TRBJ2-4; tentatively, D is TRBD2 (5 bases). V was shortened by 0 bases and J by 1 base, with 16 bases between the two germline ends. Germline assignment: CDR1 MNHEY and CDR2 SVGEGT. This CDR3 is 18 amino acids long.

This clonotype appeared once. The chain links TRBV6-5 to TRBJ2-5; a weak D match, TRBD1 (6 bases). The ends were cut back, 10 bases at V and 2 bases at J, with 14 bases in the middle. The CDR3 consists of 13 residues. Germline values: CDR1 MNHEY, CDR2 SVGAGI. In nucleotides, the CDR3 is TGTGCCACCTCTAGGACAGCTCAAGAGACCCAGTACTTC. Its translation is CATSRTAQETQYF.

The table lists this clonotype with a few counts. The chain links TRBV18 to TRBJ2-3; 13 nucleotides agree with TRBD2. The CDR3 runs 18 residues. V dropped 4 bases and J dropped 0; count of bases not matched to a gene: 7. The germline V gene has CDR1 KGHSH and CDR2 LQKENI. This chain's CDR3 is CASSLRTSGGDSTDTQYF. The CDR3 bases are TGTGCCAGCTCACTACGGACTAGCGGGGGTGATAGCACAGATACGCAGTATTTT.

The CDR3 here is CASSSSGVVKNIQYF. The CDR3 DNA is TGTGCCAGCAGCTCGAGCGGGGTGGTCAAAAACATTCAGTACTTC. V gene TRBV5-4 combines with J gene TRBJ2-4; 7 bases line up with TRBD2. V was clipped by 3 bases and J by 3 bases; unmatched bases: 6. The germline V gene encodes CDR1 SGHNT and CDR2 YYREEE (reference sequence). CDR3 length: 15 residues.

CDR3 protein: CASRRANRGDQPQHF. The CDR3 coding sequence is TGTGCCAGCAGAAGAGCCAACAGGGGGGATCAGCCCCAGCATTTT. J is TRBJ1-5 and V is TRBV6-2 or TRBV6-3; 8 positions agree with TRBD1. CDR1 and CDR2 (germline): MNHEY, SVGEGT. The CDR3 contains 15 residues. Trimming cost V 6 bases and J 5 bases; bases outside gene matches: 9.

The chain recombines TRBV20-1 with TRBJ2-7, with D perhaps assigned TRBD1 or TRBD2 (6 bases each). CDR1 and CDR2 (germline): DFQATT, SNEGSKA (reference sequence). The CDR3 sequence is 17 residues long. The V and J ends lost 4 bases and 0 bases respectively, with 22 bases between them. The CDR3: CSATPRGRRGISYEQYF. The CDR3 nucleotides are TGCAGTGCTACCCCACGGGGGCGGCGGGGTATCTCCTACGAGCAGTACTTC.

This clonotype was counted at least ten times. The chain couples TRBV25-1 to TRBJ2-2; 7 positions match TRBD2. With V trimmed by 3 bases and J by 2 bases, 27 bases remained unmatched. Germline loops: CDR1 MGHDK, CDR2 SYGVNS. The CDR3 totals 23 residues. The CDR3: CASSDGPRRAEARGGDNTGELFF. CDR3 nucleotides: TGTGCCAGCAGTGATGGCCCCAGAAGGGCCGAGGCCCGGGGAGGGGATAACACCGGGGAGCTGTTTTTT.

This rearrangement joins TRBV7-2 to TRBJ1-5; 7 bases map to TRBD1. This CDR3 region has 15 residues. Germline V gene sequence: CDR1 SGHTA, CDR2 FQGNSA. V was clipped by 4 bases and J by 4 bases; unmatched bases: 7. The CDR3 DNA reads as TGTGCCAGCAGCTCAGGGGGAGCGCATAATCAGCCCCAGCATTTT. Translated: CASSSGGAHNQPQHF.

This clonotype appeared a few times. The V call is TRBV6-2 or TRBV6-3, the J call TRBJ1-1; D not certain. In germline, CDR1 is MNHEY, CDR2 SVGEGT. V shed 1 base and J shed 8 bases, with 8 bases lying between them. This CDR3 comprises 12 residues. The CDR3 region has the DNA TGTGCCAGCAGTTACTACCGCCAGGAAGCTTTCTTT. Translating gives CASSYYRQEAFF.

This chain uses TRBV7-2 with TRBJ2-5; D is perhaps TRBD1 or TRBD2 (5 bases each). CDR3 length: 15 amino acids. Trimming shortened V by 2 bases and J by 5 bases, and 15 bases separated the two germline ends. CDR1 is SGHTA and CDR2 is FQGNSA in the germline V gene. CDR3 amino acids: CASSLPGTPAETQYF. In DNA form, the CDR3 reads TGTGCCAGCAGCTTACCCGGGACCCCAGCGGAGACCCAGTACTTC.

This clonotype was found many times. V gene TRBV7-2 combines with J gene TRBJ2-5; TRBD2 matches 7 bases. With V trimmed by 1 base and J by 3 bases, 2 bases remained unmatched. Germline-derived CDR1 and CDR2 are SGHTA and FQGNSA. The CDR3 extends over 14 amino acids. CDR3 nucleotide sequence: TGTGCCAGCAGCTTAGGGCTAGCGGAAGAGACCCAGTACTTC. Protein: CASSLGLAEETQYF.

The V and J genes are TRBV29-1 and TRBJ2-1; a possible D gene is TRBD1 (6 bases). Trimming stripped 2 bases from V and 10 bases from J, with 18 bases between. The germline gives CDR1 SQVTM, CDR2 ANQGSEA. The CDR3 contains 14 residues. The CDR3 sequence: CSVEKGWGDREQFF. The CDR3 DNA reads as TGCAGCGTTGAAAAGGGCTGGGGAGACAGGGAGCAGTTCTTC.